This T cell receptor beta chain came from a study of cytomegalovirus exposure and HLA in healthy donors. The CDR3 sequence is 14 residues long. The V gene end was trimmed by 7 bases and the J gene end by 5 bases; junction bases not matched to a gene: 7. Germline lookup yields CDR1 SGHRS and CDR2 YFSETQ. With regard to this clone: Its antigen is unidentified.

The PCR made use of 60 Vbeta and 13 Jbeta primers. Methods used by the authors: A later analysis tallied 80 million to 100 million unique TCR beta chains, around 10 million of them shared. TCRdb keeps only in-frame clones here, not all; method: immunoSEQ multiplex PCR. The V and J calls and clone size were taken over from that table, and D and trimming were inferred from the DNA. Recorded for this sample: 110,000 to 150,000 clones. Whole-study findings and limits: Among immune exposure information, only CMV serostatus was available. In a later analysis, several top co-occurrence clusters appeared linked to parvovirus B19, influenza, CMV and Epstein-Barr virus.

Donors in the study were healthy people who gave bone marrow. The TCR originated in a male donor in good health and CMV-seronegative. Specimen: PBMCs. The rearrangement links TRBV5-1 to TRBJ2-3, with 10 nucleotides matching TRBD2. The CDR3 bases are TGCGCCAGCCGTCTAGCGGGAGCTGGAGATACGCAGTATTTT. Translation: CASRLAGAGDTQYF.